The 30 T cell receptor beta chains below were found in one sample sequenced in a study of T cells in Graves' hyperthyroidism and ophthalmopathy. Template material for amplifying TCR beta CDR3 regions consisted of RNA transcripts. TCR CDR3 regions were first amplified by RT-PCR with HTBI primers. TCRdb re-called the multiplex PCR reads through MiXCR, storing one row per CDR3 protein. The sample has over 350,000 distinct CDR3 sequences, around 15% seen once; the top ten hold roughly 13%. Sequencing used blood. All receptors derive from a man aged 18 to 35 with Graves' ophthalmopathy.

The table lists this clonotype with many counts. V and J are TRBV7-9 and TRBJ2-7; 7 bases align to TRBD1. CDR1 is SEHNR and CDR2 is FQNEAQ in the germline V gene (reference sequence). J lost 3 bases, V lost 5 bases, and 4 bases had no gene match. CDR3 length: 13 residues. The CDR3 loop is CASSRDSIYEQYF. The CDR3 DNA is TGTGCCAGCAGCCGGGACAGCATCTACGAGCAGTACTTC.

This clonotype was counted at least ten times. The chain joins TRBV29-1 to TRBJ1-2; 8 nucleotides match TRBD1. The germline V gene has CDR1 SQVTM and CDR2 ANQGSEA. J lost 3 bases, V lost 2 bases, and 8 bases had no gene match. This CDR3 is 15 amino acids long. The CDR3 loop reads CSVEFQGAIYYGYTF. The CDR3 nucleotides read TGCAGCGTTGAATTCCAGGGGGCGATCTACTATGGCTACACCTTC. The full variable domain, rest sourced from reference TRBV29-1 and TRBJ1-2, is SAVISQKPSRDICQRGTSLTIQCQVDSQVTMMFWYRQQPGQSLTLIATANQGSEATYESGFVIDKFPISRPNLTFSTLTVSNMSPEDSSIYLCSVEFQGAIYYGYTFGSGTRLTVV.

The chain has TRBV30 and TRBJ1-1; D gene unclear. V was trimmed by 5 bases and J by 4 bases, leaving 8 bases between them. This CDR3 contains 11 residues. From germline, CDR1 is GTSNPN and CDR2 SVGIG (reference sequence). For the CDR3, the DNA is TGTGCCTGGGGTCTTACCACTGAAGCTTTCTTT. Translating it yields CAWGLTTEAFF.

This clonotype was observed many times. The chain has TRBV3-1 and TRBJ2-1; TRBD2 aligns across 9 bases. The CDR3 is made up of 15 amino acids. J lost 10 bases, V lost 3 bases, and 10 bases had no gene match. Germline assignment: CDR1 LGHDT and CDR2 YNNKEL (reference sequence). CDR3 sequence: CASSQLGGGAVEQFF. CDR3 nucleotide sequence: TGTGCCAGCAGCCAGCTGGGCGGGGGGGCTGTAGAGCAGTTCTTC.

This rearrangement joins TRBV29-1 to TRBJ1-2; D is unclear. The CDR3 is made up of 15 amino acids. CDR1 SQVTM and CDR2 ANQGSEA come from the germline V gene. Trimming removed 0 bases at V and 5 bases at J, with 16 bases between. The CDR3 DNA reads TGCAGCGTTGAAGATCTAGGAGGATACAGTTATGGCTACACCTTC. Its protein is CSVEDLGGYSYGYTF.

This clonotype has at least ten counts. V usage is TRBV20-1 and J usage is TRBJ2-7; D not certain. The V gene lost 6 bases and the J gene lost 3 bases, with 15 bases spanning the gap. The CDR3 covers 13 residues. The germline gives CDR1 DFQATT, CDR2 SNEGSKA (reference sequence). The CDR3 is CSAEGSSNYEQYF. The CDR3 nucleotides are TGCAGTGCCGAAGGTAGCTCTAACTACGAGCAGTACTTC.

The chain combines TRBV19 with TRBJ2-1, with TRBD2 matching over 7 bases. CDR1 and CDR2 (germline): LNHDA, SQIVND (reference sequence). V trimming: 3 bases; J trimming: 5 bases; junction bases outside the gene matches: 7. This CDR3 comprises 15 residues. The CDR3 spells CASSMVGDYHNEQFF. In DNA, the CDR3 is TGTGCCAGTAGTATGGTTGGGGACTACCACAATGAGCAGTTCTTC.

This clonotype was seen only a few times. The chain is built from TRBV6-1 and TRBJ2-3, with D tentatively TRBD2 (5 bases). V lost 5 bases and J 3 bases, leaving 18 bases between the germline ends. CDR1 is MNHNS and CDR2 is SASEGT in the germline V gene. The CDR3 covers 16 residues. The CDR3 loop is CASSPIHLGNTDTQYF. The CDR3 DNA follows: TGTGCCAGCAGTCCAATACACCTCGGGAATACAGATACGCAGTATTTT.

This chain joins TRBV6-4 and TRBJ2-5; TRBD2 is a possible D gene (5 bases). In germline, CDR1 is MRHNA, CDR2 SNTAGT. This CDR3 is built from 15 residues. V lost 4 bases and J 5 bases, leaving 17 bases between the germline ends. CDR3 sequence (DNA): TGTGCCAGCAGTGGATCCGCGGGCTCCCAGGAGACCCAGTACTTC. This translates into CASSGSAGSQETQYF.

This clonotype appeared many times. The chain is built from TRBV7-9 and TRBJ2-5; 7 bases are a match to TRBD1. This CDR3 is built from 13 residues. The V segment lost 8 bases and the J segment 2 bases; nucleotides outside the gene matches: 5. Germline CDR1 and CDR2: SEHNR and FQNEAQ (reference sequence). This CDR3 is CASHGQAQETQYF. DNA of the CDR3: TGTGCCAGCCATGGACAGGCTCAAGAGACCCAGTACTTC.

This clonotype was seen at least ten times. The chain joins TRBV12-3 or TRBV12-4 to TRBJ2-3; weak D call: TRBD2 (5 bases). The CDR3 consists of 15 residues. The germline V and J ends were trimmed by 3 bases and 6 bases, with 16 bases remaining between them. CDR3 protein: CASSLNHNPSDTQYF. CDR3 nucleotides: TGTGCCAGCAGTTTGAACCACAACCCTAGCGATACGCAGTATTTT.

In its sample, this clonotype was seen many times. CDR3 nucleotide sequence: TGTGCCAGCAGTTCCACAGACAGGGTCGGCATTCAGTACTTC. It codes for CASSSTDRVGIQYF. The V and J genes are TRBV27 and TRBJ2-4; 7 bases agree with TRBD1. The V segment lost 4 bases and the J segment 9 bases; nucleotides outside the gene matches: 9. Germline loops: CDR1 MNHEY, CDR2 SMNVEV (reference sequence). This CDR3 has 14 residues.

The chain employs TRBV19 and TRBJ2-3, with D possibly matching TRBD1 (6 bases). Trimming left V 5 bases short and J 2 bases short, with 11 bases between. Germline V lookup: CDR1 LNHDA, CDR2 SQIVND (reference sequence). This CDR3 region has 14 residues. The CDR3, as DNA: TGTGCCAGTAGTCCCGGACAGCACACAGATACGCAGTATTTT. The encoded protein is CASSPGQHTDTQYF.

In the case of this clonotype: One end of the junction is discordant with germline, which a read error may explain. The chain is built from TRBV6-1 and TRBJ2-7; D is undetermined. The CDR3 totals 15 residues. Per the germline V gene, CDR1 is MNHNS and CDR2 is SASEGT. The CDR3 region has the DNA TGTGCCAGCAGCCTCGGGTCGGCAAGCTCCTACGAGCAGCACTTC. This gives the protein CASSLGSASSYEQHF.

This clonotype has ten or more counts. The V call is TRBV12-3 or TRBV12-4, the J call TRBJ2-7; D is unclear. Trimming cost V 1 base and J 0 bases, with 10 bases left between them. This CDR3 is built from 15 residues. CDR3 region: CASSLEAASSYEQYF. CDR3 DNA: TGTGCCAGCAGTTTAGAGGCAGCTAGCTCCTACGAGCAGTACTTC.

This clonotype was detected many times. The chain recombines TRBV12-3 or TRBV12-4 with TRBJ1-2; D gene unclear. This CDR3 has 15 amino acids. Trimming pared 7 bases from V and 0 bases from J, leaving 15 bases between. CDR3 nucleotides: TGTGCCAGCACTCCCGCGGCAGGAGCTAACTATGGCTACACCTTC. Translation gives CASTPAAGANYGYTF.

This clonotype was observed many times. The V and J genes are TRBV20-1 and TRBJ2-7; TRBD2 matches at 16 bases. The trim removed 5 bases at V and 6 bases at J, leaving 7 bases unmatched. CDR1 and CDR2 from the germline V gene are DFQATT and SNEGSKA (reference sequence). The CDR3 extends over 15 amino acids. The CDR3 is CSAFPGLAGGLEQYF. In DNA, the CDR3 is TGCAGTGCTTTTCCGGGACTAGCGGGGGGGCTCGAGCAGTACTTC.

This clonotype has just one count. With a much larger clone just one base away, this may be a read error. This chain's CDR3 is CASNRGQGSWQPQHF. CDR3 in DNA: TGTGCCAGTAACCGAGGACAGGGATCGTGGCAGCCCCAGCATTTT. This sequence joins TRBV19 and TRBJ1-5; 8 nucleotides line up with TRBD1. Trimming took 7 bases from V and 7 from J; bases not matched to a gene: 12. CDR1 is LNHDA and CDR2 is SQIVND in the germline V gene (reference sequence). The CDR3 contains 15 residues.

This clonotype came up a few times. V usage is TRBV6-1 and J usage is TRBJ2-7, with 9 bases matching TRBD1. J lost 2 bases, V lost 7 bases, and 6 bases had no gene match. Germline values: CDR1 MNHNS, CDR2 SASEGT. This CDR3 has 14 residues. The CDR3 DNA reads as TGTGCCAGCAATACGGGGACAGGGCCCTACGAGCAGTACTTC. This sequence encodes CASNTGTGPYEQYF.

This clonotype was seen at least ten times. The rearrangement links TRBV12-3 or TRBV12-4 to TRBJ2-1; D gene uncertain. The CDR3 loop spans 13 amino acids. Between the trimmed V and J ends, which lost 7 bases and 8 bases, there was a span of 15 bases. The CDR3 reads CASITDLGDEQFF. DNA of the CDR3: TGTGCCAGCATTACGGACCTTGGGGATGAGCAGTTCTTC.

Here the CDR3 reads CSVEDLGGSGELFF. The DNA of the CDR3 is TGCAGCGTTGAAGATTTGGGGGGGTCCGGGGAGCTGTTTTTT. This chain uses TRBV29-1 with TRBJ2-2, with TRBD2 matching over 7 bases. The CDR3 is made up of 14 amino acids. The germline V gene has CDR1 SQVTM and CDR2 ANQGSEA. V trimming: 0 bases; J trimming: 6 bases; junction bases outside the gene matches: 4.

The table lists this clonotype with a few counts. The J gene is TRBJ1-2, the V gene TRBV20-1; maybe TRBD1 (6 bases). Trimming cost V 2 bases and J 7 bases, with 14 bases left between them. CDR1 DFQATT and CDR2 SNEGSKA come from the germline V gene (reference sequence). The CDR3 has 13 residues. CDR3 coding DNA: TGCAGTGCTAGAACACAGGGTCTGGGTGGCTACACCTTC. Protein: CSARTQGLGGYTF.

This clonotype was detected only a few times. V usage is TRBV6-4 and J usage is TRBJ1-2; tentatively, D is TRBD1 (5 bases). In germline, CDR1 is MRHNA, CDR2 SNTAGT. The germline V and J ends were trimmed by 5 bases and 3 bases, with 22 bases remaining between them. The CDR3 has 17 residues. The CDR3 reads CASSPARDPTWDYGYTF. The CDR3 coding sequence is TGTGCCAGCAGTCCAGCAAGGGACCCAACCTGGGACTATGGCTACACCTTC.

This clonotype was seen a handful of times. V is TRBV19 and J is TRBJ2-7; D is unclear. CDR3 size: 16 residues. CDR1 and CDR2 from the germline V gene are LNHDA and SQIVND (reference sequence). Between the trimmed V and J ends, which lost 2 bases and 0 bases, there was a span of 14 bases. CDR3 loop: CASSISPDSSSYEQYF. DNA for the CDR3: TGTGCCAGTAGTATAAGTCCAGATTCCAGCTCCTACGAGCAGTACTTC.

This clonotype was observed many times. The chain employs TRBV20-1 and TRBJ2-1; 11 bases align to TRBD2. Germline CDR1 and CDR2: DFQATT and SNEGSKA (reference sequence). The CDR3 loop spans 17 amino acids. Unmatched junction bases numbered 6, after V lost 0 bases and J lost 2 bases. The CDR3 nucleotides read TGCAGTGCTAGAGATTCTAAGACTAGCGGGACCTACAATGAGCAGTTCTTC. Translating it yields CSARDSKTSGTYNEQFF.

This clonotype was observed a few times. The V gene is TRBV24-1, the J gene TRBJ1-2, with TRBD1 as a possible D gene (5 bases). Germline CDR1 is KGHDR and CDR2 is SFDVKD. The germline V and J ends were trimmed by 4 bases and 3 bases, with 8 bases remaining between them. The CDR3 has 13 amino acids. CDR3 coding DNA: TGTGCCACCAGTGAGGCAGGGCACTATGGCTACACCTTC. Its translation is CATSEAGHYGYTF.

This clonotype has a handful of counts. The V gene is TRBV6-6, the J gene TRBJ2-3; the match to TRBD2 covers 11 bases. With 2 bases clipped from V and 2 bases from J, the junction kept 3 bases outside the gene matches. Germline-derived CDR1 and CDR2 are MNHNY and SVGAGI (reference sequence). The CDR3 loop spans 16 amino acids. CDR3 DNA sequence: TGTGCCAGCAGTTACGTAGCGGGGGGGCCCACAGATACGCAGTATTTT. Amino acid sequence: CASSYVAGGPTDTQYF.

This clonotype was recorded many times. CDR3 DNA: TGTGCCAGCAGCCGGGGACAGGGGTACACTGAAGCTTTCTTT. This sequence encodes CASSRGQGYTEAFF. The chain has TRBV12-3 or TRBV12-4 and TRBJ1-1, with 10 bases matching TRBD1. V trimming: 6 bases; J trimming: 3 bases; junction bases outside the gene matches: 4. CDR3 length: 14 residues.

The V gene is TRBV20-1, the J gene TRBJ2-1; D is unresolved. The CDR3 has 13 residues. The V gene lost 4 bases and the J gene lost 1 base, with 8 bases spanning the gap. Germline V gives CDR1 DFQATT, CDR2 SNEGSKA (reference sequence). The CDR3, as DNA: TGCAGTGCTATCGGCGAGTCCTACAATGAGCAGTTCTTC. It codes for CSAIGESYNEQFF.

A note on this clonotype: A read error may be the cause here, since a much bigger clone is one base away. In DNA form, the CDR3 reads TGTGCCTGCAGACGTATACCGTTTGAGGTTGGCTACACCTTC. This codes for CACRRIPFEVGYTF. The chain carries TRBV6-1 and TRBJ1-2; D is unclear. CDR1 MNHNS and CDR2 SASEGT come from the germline V gene. This CDR3 region has 14 residues.